Listed below are T cell receptor beta chains from one sample, sequenced in a study of regulatory T cells. Using immunoSEQ multiplex PCR, the repertoire was profiled, and TCRdb retains in-frame clones only, with some absent. In the table there are about 5,900 clones, approximately 84% of which are singletons. Sequences were obtained from CD8+ T cells sorted from blood. The receptors were gathered from a child aged 10-17 years with CD3G deficiency. The CDR3 runs from the conserved cysteine through the conserved F or W. Fields, in order: V gene, D gene, clone size, J gene, CDR3 protein, CDR3 DNA. The D gene is left open where the match is weak. Size tells how often a clone was seen (once, few, many) or the class of an expanded clone, and some rows leave it out.

TRBV28,NA,NA,TRBJ2-1,CASSLSSAVGNEQFF,TGTGCCAGCAGTTTATCTAGCGCGGTGGGCAATGAGCAGTTCTTC
TRBV7-6,NA,NA,TRBJ2-5,CASSLAGQAETQYF,TGTGCCAGCAGCTTAGCTGGCCAAGCAGAGACCCAGTACTTC
TRBV28,TRBD2,NA,TRBJ2-3,CASTPFREGGIPGTSGRAVDTQYF,TGTGCCAGCACCCCCTTCCGAGAGGGCGGAATTCCCGGGACTAGCGGGAGGGCCGTCGATACGCAGTATTTT
TRBV5-1,NA,NA,TRBJ2-3,CASSLGKADTQYF,TGCGCCAGCAGCTTGGGGAAGGCAGATACGCAGTATTTT
TRBV5-1,NA,NA,TRBJ1-1,CASSPTGGNTEAFF,TGCGCCAGCAGCCCCACGGGGGGGAACACTGAAGCTTTCTTT
TRBV28,NA,NA,TRBJ2-5,CASSSRQGPQKETQYF,TGTGCCAGCAGTTCCCGTCAGGGCCCCCAAAAAGAGACCCAGTACTTC
TRBV19,NA,large,TRBJ1-2,CASGTGGSGYTF,TGTGCCAGTGGAACGGGGGGAAGTGGCTACACCTTC
TRBV7-6,NA,few,TRBJ2-7,CASSLERGPSYEQYF,TGTGCCAGCAGCTTAGAACGGGGCCCTTCCTACGAGCAGTACTTC
TRBV19,TRBD1,NA,TRBJ1-1,CASSIGQGTGTEAFF,TGTGCCAGTAGTATAGGACAGGGGACGGGCACTGAAGCTTTCTTT
TRBV19,NA,NA,TRBJ2-3,CASTNWGRGTQYF,TGTGCCAGTACGAATTGGGGGCGCGGTACGCAGTATTTT
TRBV13,TRBD2,NA,TRBJ2-7,CASSSGRTSGNYEQYF,TGTGCCAGCAGCTCAGGAAGGACTAGCGGGAACTACGAGCAGTACTTC
TRBV28,NA,NA,TRBJ2-2,CASSRVGEAGELFF,TGTGCCAGCAGTCGAGTAGGGGAGGCCGGGGAGCTGTTTTTT
TRBV6-1,NA,once,TRBJ2-1,CASSEAGPNEQFF,TGTGCCAGCAGTGAAGCGGGGCCCAATGAGCAGTTCTTC
TRBV7-6,TRBD1,NA,TRBJ1-2,CASSLAQGAVYGYTF,TGTGCCAGCAGCTTAGCACAGGGGGCTGTCTATGGCTACACCTTC
TRBV5-1,TRBD2,NA,TRBJ2-6,CASSPGRDGGANVLTF,TGCGCCAGCAGCCCCGGGAGGGATGGTGGGGCCAACGTCCTGACTTTC
TRBV6-1,NA,NA,TRBJ2-7,CASSETYSYEQYF,TGTGCCAGCAGTGAGACGTATTCCTACGAGCAGTACTTC
TRBV6-6,NA,NA,TRBJ2-1,CASSYGANEQFF,TGTGCCAGCAGTTACGGGGCCAATGAGCAGTTCTTC
TRBV11-1,NA,NA,TRBJ2-6,CASSVPGANVLTF,TGTGCCAGCAGCGTCCCTGGGGCCAACGTCCTGACTTTC
TRBV19,NA,NA,TRBJ1-1,CASSMSWGGDQNTEAFF,TGTGCCAGTAGTATGTCCTGGGGTGGGGACCAAAACACTGAAGCTTTCTTT
TRBV28,NA,NA,TRBJ2-3,CASSLSAMYPDTQYF,TGTGCCAGCAGTTTATCGGCCATGTACCCAGATACGCAGTATTTT
TRBV25-1,NA,few,TRBJ2-1,CASSEGNEQFF,TGTGCCAGCAGTGAAGGCAATGAGCAGTTCTTC
TRBV19,NA,NA,TRBJ2-1,CASSSRDLLYNEQFF,TGTGCCAGTAGTTCCCGGGACTTACTGTACAATGAGCAGTTCTTC
TRBV28,TRBD1,NA,TRBJ2-7,CASSPGTGSYEQYF,TGTGCCAGCAGTCCAGGGACAGGGTCCTACGAGCAGTACTTC
TRBV6-1,NA,NA,TRBJ2-7,CATLWQGDEQYF,TGTGCCACTTTATGGCAGGGAGATGAGCAGTACTTC
TRBV10-3,NA,NA,TRBJ2-6,CAISETRGGANVLTF,TGTGCCATCAGTGAGACGAGGGGTGGGGCCAACGTCCTGACTTTC
TRBV5-1,TRBD1,NA,TRBJ2-1,CASSLGDREYNEQFF,TGCGCCAGCAGCTTGGGGGACAGGGAATACAATGAGCAGTTCTTC
TRBV6-1,NA,NA,TRBJ1-4,CASRERPRGGEKLFF,TGTGCCAGCAGGGAACGGCCCCGAGGGGGTGAAAAACTGTTTTTT
TRBV27,NA,NA,TRBJ2-1,CASSLGSYNEQFF,TGTGCCAGCAGTTTGGGCTCCTACAATGAGCAGTTCTTC
TRBV7-8,NA,NA,TRBJ2-1,CASSLGASGNEQFF,TGTGCCAGCAGCTTGGGGGCCTCTGGGAATGAGCAGTTCTTC
TRBV10-3,NA,NA,TRBJ2-7,CAISENGNEQYF,TGTGCCATCAGTGAAAATGGGAACGAGCAGTACTTC
TRBV10-3,NA,NA,TRBJ2-7,CAISGPLNPEQYF,TGTGCCATCAGTGGCCCCCTCAATCCCGAGCAGTACTTC
TRBV6-6,NA,NA,TRBJ1-2,CASSYSPRMGYGYTF,TGTGCCAGCAGTTACTCTCCCCGTATGGGGTATGGCTACACCTTC
TRBV28,NA,NA,TRBJ1-5,CASSLQLYSNQPQHF,TGTGCCAGCAGTTTACAACTTTATAGCAATCAGCCCCAGCATTTT
TRBV13,NA,NA,TRBJ2-3,CASSLAGSSTDTQYF,TGTGCCAGCAGTTTGGCGGGGTCTAGCACAGATACGCAGTATTTT
TRBV10-3,NA,NA,TRBJ2-2,CAISESRTGELFF,TGTGCCATCAGTGAATCGCGAACCGGGGAGCTGTTTTTT
TRBV6-1,NA,NA,TRBJ1-1,CASRGTYTEAFF,TGTGCCAGCAGGGGCACCTACACTGAAGCTTTCTTT
TRBV7-8,NA,NA,TRBJ2-1,CASSPWGEGDNEQFF,TGTGCCAGCAGCCCCTGGGGAGAAGGGGACAATGAGCAGTTCTTC
TRBV7-8,NA,NA,TRBJ2-3,CASSLAMSKSTDTQYF,TGTGCCAGCAGCTTAGCTATGAGTAAAAGCACAGATACGCAGTATTTT
TRBV4-1,NA,NA,TRBJ2-7,CASSQELTAEQYF,TGCGCCAGCAGCCAAGAGCTCACAGCCGAGCAGTACTTC
TRBV7-4,NA,NA,TRBJ2-7,CASSTSQGAEQYF,TGTGCCAGCAGTACGTCCCAGGGTGCTGAGCAGTACTTC
TRBV6-1,NA,NA,TRBJ2-7,CASSAGLLYEQYF,TGTGCCAGCAGTGCCGGGCTACTCTACGAGCAGTACTTC
TRBV6-6,NA,once,TRBJ2-5,CASSLGPRETQYF,TGTGCCAGCAGTTTGGGACCCCGGGAGACCCAGTACTTC
TRBV7-9,NA,NA,TRBJ1-1,CASSSTGVEAFF,TGTGCCAGCAGCTCCACAGGAGTTGAAGCTTTCTTT
TRBV11-2,TRBD1,NA,TRBJ2-1,CASSPWGQGANEQFF,TGTGCCAGCAGCCCATGGGGACAGGGGGCAAATGAGCAGTTCTTC
TRBV11-2,NA,NA,TRBJ2-3,CASSLGRAEADTQYF,TGTGCCAGCAGCTTAGGAAGGGCGGAGGCAGATACGCAGTATTTT